The 9 T cell receptor beta chains given below trace back to one sample, sequenced in a study of blood T cell repertoires in COVID-19. The repertoire was sequenced with immunoSEQ multiplex PCR; TCRdb's copy has only in-frame clones and lacks some. The table lists more than 300,000 clones, under 85% of them singletons, with less than 6% in the top ten. Sequences were obtained from PBMCs or T cells enriched from blood (not recorded which). The receptor set was obtained from a woman aged 45-65 years who had recovered from COVID-19.

This sequence joins TRBV2 and TRBJ2-7; the match to TRBD1 covers 7 bases. This CDR3 region has 14 residues. With V trimmed by 7 bases and J by 2 bases, 8 bases remained unmatched. Looked up from germline, CDR1 is SNHLY and CDR2 is FYNNEI. The CDR3 reads CASTPRDRAYEQYF. The CDR3 DNA follows: TGTGCCAGCACACCCCGGGACAGAGCCTACGAGCAGTACTTC.

J is TRBJ2-1 and V is TRBV4-3; D is perhaps TRBD2 (5 bases). Germline CDR1 reads LGHNA; CDR2 reads YSLEER. Trimming shortened V by 4 bases and J by 6 bases, and 10 bases separated the two germline ends. The CDR3 runs 13 residues. CDR3 region: CASSPGVGNEQFF. The DNA of the CDR3 is TGCGCCAGCAGCCCCGGGGTTGGCAATGAGCAGTTCTTC.

The chain has TRBV7-2 and TRBJ1-3; D not certain. Deletions cut 1 base from V and 4 bases from J, with 8 bases between. The V gene's germline CDR1 is SGHTA and CDR2 FQGNSA. The CDR3 consists of 14 residues. The CDR3 DNA follows: TGTGCCAGCAGCTTAGTGACTGTGGGAAACACCATATATTTT. The encoded protein is CASSLVTVGNTIYF.

J is TRBJ2-1 and V is TRBV18; the match to TRBD1 covers 9 bases. With V trimmed by 8 bases and J by 3 bases, 20 bases remained unmatched. The germline CDR1 and CDR2 sequences are KGHSH and LQKENI. The CDR3 loop spans 19 amino acids. The DNA for the CDR3 is TGTGCCAGCACTCACCTCCTCGATTTAGGGACAGGGCTCTACAATGAGCAGTTCTTC. As protein: CASTHLLDLGTGLYNEQFF. Full variable domain (missing parts from reference TRBV18 and TRBJ2-1): NAGVMQNPRHLVRRRGQEARLRCSPMKGHSHVYWYRQLPEEGLKFMVYLQKENIIDESGMPKERFSAEFPKEGPSILRIQQVVRGDSAAYFCASTHLLDLGTGLYNEQFFGPGTRLTVL.

This clone came up once. This chain joins TRBV15 and TRBJ1-3; possibly TRBD1 for D (6 bases). Germline assignment: CDR1 LNHNV and CDR2 YYDKDF (reference sequence). V dropped 3 bases and J dropped 2 bases, with 14 bases sitting between them. The CDR3 loop spans 16 amino acids. CDR3 DNA: TGTGCCACCAGCAGTGGACAGCTGAACACTGGAAACACCATATATTTT. Encoded protein: CATSSGQLNTGNTIYF.

The V call is TRBV4-3, the J call TRBJ1-6; D not resolved. Germline V gene lookup returns CDR1 LGHNA and CDR2 YSLEER. The CDR3 is 13 residues long. V gave up 5 bases and J gave up 6 bases, with 8 bases separating them. DNA of the CDR3: TGCGCCAGCAGCGCGGGAGGTAATTCACCCCTCCACTTT. Amino acids: CASSAGGNSPLHF.

The chain employs TRBV30 and TRBJ2-1; possibly TRBD2 for D (5 bases). V lost 5 bases and J 6 bases, leaving 11 bases between the germline ends. CDR3 size: 12 residues. The germline V gene encodes CDR1 GTSNPN and CDR2 SVGIG (reference sequence). CDR3 residues: CAWARGLNEQFF. The DNA for the CDR3 is TGTGCCTGGGCAAGAGGGCTCAATGAGCAGTTCTTC.

The V gene is TRBV6-5, the J gene TRBJ2-1; TRBD2 might be the D (5 bases). Germline-derived CDR1 and CDR2 are MNHEY and SVGAGI. V was clipped by 10 bases and J by 13 bases, with 14 bases between them. The CDR3 has 10 amino acids. The CDR3 nucleotides read TGTGCCATCGGGGTTCTGACTCAGTTCTTC. This gives the protein CAIGVLTQFF.

The chain is built from TRBV4-2 and TRBJ2-1; no reliable D call. Trimming took off 1 base at V and 8 bases at J, with 18 bases between the two ends. This CDR3 region has 16 residues. Germline V lookup: CDR1 LGHNA, CDR2 YNFKEQ. Here the CDR3 reads CASSQGWAGSQDEQFF. DNA of the CDR3: TGTGCCAGCAGCCAAGGGTGGGCAGGAAGTCAGGATGAGCAGTTCTTC.